These 2 T cell receptor beta chains originate from one sample sequenced in a study of T-cell memory formation after mild COVID-19. MiXCR was run by TCRdb on the 5' RACE reads, yielding one entry per CDR3 protein. The top ten hold 21% of the sample, which has about 340,000 distinct CDR3 sequences, around a fifth seen once. The sample comprised PBMCs or a T cell subset sorted from them (not recorded which). Receptors originate from a young man who had mild COVID-19 (a few samples of this study predate the infection). Cell type and time point are not known.

The J gene is TRBJ2-5, the V gene TRBV7-9; D not resolved. The CDR3 is 14 residues long. Between the trimmed V and J ends, which lost 1 base and 1 base, there was a span of 7 bases. CDR1 is SEHNR and CDR2 is FQNEAQ in the germline V gene (reference sequence). In nucleotides, the CDR3 is TGTGCCAGCAGCTTAGTCAGGAGCCAAGAGACCCAGTACTTC. Translation: CASSLVRSQETQYF.

This clonotype has ten or more counts. CDR3 coding DNA: TGTGCCAGCAGCGCCCGGGACAGGGGCTATGGCTACACCTTC. Protein product: CASSARDRGYGYTF. V is TRBV7-2 and J is TRBJ1-2, with 10 bases identical to TRBD1. CDR1 and CDR2 (germline): SGHTA, FQGNSA. After removal of 5 bases from V and 4 bases from J, the junction contained 4 bases not matched to a gene. The length of the CDR3 is 14 residues.